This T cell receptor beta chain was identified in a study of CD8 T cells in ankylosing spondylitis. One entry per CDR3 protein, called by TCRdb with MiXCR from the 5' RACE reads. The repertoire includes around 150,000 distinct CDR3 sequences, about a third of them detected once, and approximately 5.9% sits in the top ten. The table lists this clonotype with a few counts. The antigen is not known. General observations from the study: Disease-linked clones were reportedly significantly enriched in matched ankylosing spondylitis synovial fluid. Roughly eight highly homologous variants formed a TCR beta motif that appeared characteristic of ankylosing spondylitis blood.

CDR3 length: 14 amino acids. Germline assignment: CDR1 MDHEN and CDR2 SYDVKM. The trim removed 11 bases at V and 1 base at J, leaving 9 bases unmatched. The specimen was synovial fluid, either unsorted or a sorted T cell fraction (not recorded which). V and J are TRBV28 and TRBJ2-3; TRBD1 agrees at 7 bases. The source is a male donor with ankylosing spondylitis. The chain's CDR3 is CAAPPGTGTDTQYF. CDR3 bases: TGTGCCGCCCCGCCTGGGACAGGCACAGATACGCAGTATTTT.